The clone carrying this T cell receptor beta chain was seen ten or more times. Antigen unknown. V was clipped by 6 bases and J by 4 bases, with 12 bases between them. Germline CDR1 LNHDA, CDR2 SQIVND (reference sequence). The CDR3 has 13 residues. The sample originates from a study of Graves' ophthalmopathy and Graves' hyperthyroidism. Findings and limits, study-wide: Blood also harbored most expanded thyroid clonotypes above 0.001 frequency.

RNA transcripts provided the template for amplifying TCR beta CDR3 regions. A first-round RT-PCR used HTBI primers, followed by a second-round multiplex PCR. A single record per CDR3 protein comes from TCRdb applying MiXCR to the multiplex PCR reads. The sample shows 40,000 or so distinct CDR3 sequences, about half of them seen only once. Hyperthyroidism counted as stable given no ophthalmopathy within 18 months of follow-up. PBMCs were obtained from 8.5 to 10 ml of fresh peripheral blood. This sequence joins TRBV19 and TRBJ1-1; D not certain. The source of this sequence is an adult woman with stable Graves' hyperthyroidism. Sequenced input: peripheral blood. CDR3: CASSPPGSTEAFF. CDR3 DNA sequence: TGTGCCAGTAGCCCTCCGGGGTCCACTGAAGCTTTCTTT.